These 28 T cell receptor beta chains originate from one sample sequenced in a study of cytotoxic CD8 clonotypes in ibrutinib-treated CLL. Sequenced by immunoSEQ multiplex PCR; TCRdb stores in-frame clones only, minus some. The sample lists 15,000 or so clones, 81% occurring once. The sample in question was PBMCs, obtained before ibrutinib treatment. The origin of the receptors is a human donor with chronic lymphocytic leukemia.

The rearrangement joins TRBV28 to TRBJ2-7, with D perhaps assigned TRBD1 or TRBD2 (5 bases each). Trimming left V 0 bases short and J 0 bases short, with 9 bases between. The germline V gene has CDR1 MDHEN and CDR2 SYDVKM. The CDR3 sequence is 15 residues long. CDR3 coding DNA: TGTGCCAGCAGTTTATGGAGGGGAGCCTCCTACGAGCAGTACTTC. Protein: CASSLWRGASYEQYF.

The V and J genes are TRBV2 and TRBJ2-6; D uncertain. V lost 5 bases and J lost 0, with 11 bases in between. This CDR3 contains 16 residues. Germline assignment: CDR1 SNHLY and CDR2 FYNNEI. The CDR3 here is CASSSALSSGANVLTF. CDR3 nucleotide sequence: TGTGCCAGCAGTAGCGCCCTGAGCTCTGGGGCCAACGTCCTGACTTTC.

In this sample, this clone turned up once. The CDR3 DNA follows: TGTGCCAGCAGCGCGCCTCAATCCACTGGTACAGATACGCAGTATTTT. This codes for CASSAPQSTGTDTQYF. The chain links TRBV9 to TRBJ2-3; no definite D call. Per the germline V gene, CDR1 is SGDLS and CDR2 is YYNGEE. The CDR3 totals 16 residues. V lost 3 bases and J 3 bases, leaving 17 bases between the germline ends.

The rearrangement joins TRBV5-1 to TRBJ2-1; TRBD2 is a possible D gene (5 bases). Trimming pared 6 bases from V and 0 bases from J, leaving 10 bases between. This CDR3 is 14 amino acids long. Germline CDR1 and CDR2: SGHRS and YFSETQ. CDR3 sequence (DNA): TGCGCCAGCACTGAGCGGAGCTCCTACAATGAGCAGTTCTTC. Its protein is CASTERSSYNEQFF.

This clone was seen only once. The V and J genes are TRBV29-1 and TRBJ2-3; the match to TRBD1 covers 9 bases. This CDR3 region has 13 residues. The germline CDR1 and CDR2 sequences are SQVTM and ANQGSEA. V shed 7 bases and J 4 bases; nucleotides not matched to a gene: 6. This CDR3 is CSADRGAPDTQYF. The CDR3 DNA is TGCAGCGCGGACAGGGGCGCCCCAGATACGCAGTATTTT.

V gene TRBV7-9 combines with J gene TRBJ2-6; D remains unclear. Germline assignment: CDR1 SEHNR and CDR2 FQNEAQ (reference sequence). With 2 bases removed from V and 0 bases from J, the gap between germline ends came to 11 bases. The CDR3 totals 17 residues. The CDR3 spells CASSLMASPSGANVLTF. Written as DNA, the CDR3 is TGTGCCAGCAGCTTAATGGCATCCCCCTCTGGGGCCAACGTCCTGACTTTC.

In nucleotides, the CDR3 is TGTGCCAGTAGTATAATCCCTGGAAACACCATATATTTT. Translation gives CASSIIPGNTIYF. The chain is built from TRBV19 and TRBJ1-3; the D is unclear. The CDR3 sequence is 13 residues long. Germline V gene sequence: CDR1 LNHDA, CDR2 SQIVND (reference sequence). Trimming shortened V by 2 bases and J by 2 bases, and 4 bases separated the two germline ends.

In DNA, the CDR3 is TGTGCCAGCAGCTTAGGGACAGCGAATGAAAAACTGTTTTTT. Its translation: CASSLGTANEKLFF. The rearrangement joins TRBV7-9 to TRBJ1-4, with a tentative D call TRBD1 (6 bases). Trimming cost V 1 base and J 5 bases, with 8 bases left between them. The CDR3 spans 14 residues. Germline-derived CDR1 and CDR2 are SEHNR and FQNEAQ (reference sequence). The entire variable domain, with the rest obtained from reference TRBV7-9 and TRBJ1-4, is as follows: DTGVSQNPRHKITKRGQNVTFRCDPISEHNRLYWYRQTLGQGPEFLTYFQNEAQLEKSRLLSDRFSAERPKGSFSTLEIQRTEQGDSAMYLCASSLGTANEKLFFGSGTQLSVL.

The CDR3 DNA reads TGTGCCAGCAGACAGGGGGACACTGAAGCTTTCTTT. Its translation is CASRQGDTEAFF. The chain employs TRBV5-5 and TRBJ1-1; TRBD1 matches at 8 bases. V shed 5 bases and J 3 bases; nucleotides not matched to a gene: 0. The germline CDR1 and CDR2 sequences are SGHKS and YYEKEE (reference sequence). CDR3 length: 12 amino acids.

The chain couples TRBV6-4 to TRBJ2-2; 8 positions agree with TRBD2. The CDR3 extends over 17 amino acids. V was clipped by 4 bases and J by 3 bases; unmatched bases: 10. Germline assignment: CDR1 MRHNA and CDR2 SNTAGT. CDR3 DNA: TGTGCCAGCAGTGTTGGACTAGCTGCCTTGTACACCGGGGAGCTGTTTTTT. The encoded protein is CASSVGLAALYTGELFF.

The chain recombines TRBV21-1 with TRBJ1-5. TRBV21-1 is a pseudogene. This CDR3 has 14 amino acids. This chain's CDR3 is CASSKPPPYQPQHF. CDR3 DNA sequence: TGTGCCAGCAGCAAACCCCCCCCGTATCAGCCCCAGCATTTT.

This clone was seen a single time. This chain joins TRBV7-8 and TRBJ2-7; D might be TRBD2 (5 bases). The CDR3 has 16 amino acids. The ends were cut back, 6 bases at V and 0 bases at J, with 18 bases in the middle. In germline, CDR1 is SGHVS, CDR2 FQNEAQ. Here the CDR3 reads CASRPRRGGPSYEQYF. Here the CDR3 DNA reads TGTGCCAGCAGACCGAGACGAGGAGGCCCCTCCTACGAGCAGTACTTC. Full variable domain (remainder filled in from reference TRBV7-8 and TRBJ2-7): GAGVSQSPRYKVAKRGQDVALRCDPISGHVSLFWYQQALGQGPEFLTYFQNEAQLDKSGLPSDRFFAERPEGSVSTLKIQRTQQEDSAVYLCASRPRRGGPSYEQYFGPGTRLTVT.

CDR3 amino acids: CASSPNGGSGNQPQHF. CDR3 nucleotides: TGTGCCAGCTCACCAAATGGAGGGTCAGGCAATCAGCCCCAGCATTTT. The rearrangement links TRBV18 to TRBJ1-5; D is unresolved. V was pared by 2 bases and J by 2 bases, with 13 bases between. Germline CDR1 KGHSH, CDR2 LQKENI. CDR3 length equals 16 residues.

J is TRBJ2-4 and V is TRBV7-9, with D unresolved. V lost 3 bases and J 6 bases, leaving 12 bases between the germline ends. The CDR3 contains 14 residues. Germline lookup yields CDR1 SEHNR and CDR2 FQNEAQ (reference sequence). CDR3 loop: CASSFFGPINIQYF. CDR3 coding DNA: TGTGCCAGCAGCTTTTTCGGACCGATAAACATTCAGTACTTC.

The chain recombines TRBV27 with TRBJ2-2; 7 bases map to TRBD1. Trimming at V came to 6 bases and at J to 4 bases, leaving 5 bases not matched to a gene. This CDR3 is 14 amino acids long. Looked up from germline, CDR1 is MNHEY and CDR2 is SMNVEV (reference sequence). CDR3 amino acids: CASRPTGLTGELFF. DNA for the CDR3: TGTGCCAGCAGACCGACAGGGCTCACCGGGGAGCTGTTTTTT.

This chain joins TRBV12-2 and TRBJ1-1; the table names TRBD1, a call not compared with the DNA. TRBV12-2 corresponds to a pseudogene. CDR3 length: 13 residues. CDR3 coding DNA: TGTGCAAGTCGCTTAGCGGTTAGGGGGCGAGCTTTCTTT. Translated, it gives CASRLAVRGRAFF.

This clone appeared once. CDR3 in amino acids: CASSLATGVTKNIQYF. CDR3 coding DNA: TGTGCCAGCAGCTTAGCGACGGGGGTGACCAAAAACATTCAGTACTTC. The chain links TRBV7-2 to TRBJ2-4; perhaps TRBD2 as D (6 bases). The ends were cut back, 0 bases at V and 2 bases at J, with 11 bases in the middle. The CDR3 runs 16 residues. From germline, CDR1 is SGHTA and CDR2 FQGNSA.

The chain joins TRBV28 to TRBJ1-2, with D perhaps TRBD1 (6 bases). CDR3 length equals 17 residues. Trimming stripped 6 bases from V and 2 bases from J, with 22 bases between. Germline CDR1 MDHEN, CDR2 SYDVKM. The CDR3 bases are TGTGCCAGCAGCCCCATAAATAACAGGGATTGGAACTATGGCTACACCTTC. Translating it yields CASSPINNRDWNYGYTF.

V and J are TRBV20-1 and TRBJ1-1; D gene uncertain. The CDR3 contains 11 residues. Germline V gives CDR1 DFQATT, CDR2 SNEGSKA (reference sequence). Trimming stripped 3 bases from V and 8 bases from J, with 10 bases between. CDR3 loop: CSAREGWEAFF. As DNA, the CDR3 is TGCAGTGCTAGGGAAGGATGGGAAGCTTTCTTT.

This chain connects TRBV30 to TRBJ1-6, with D tentatively TRBD1 (6 bases). Germline V gene sequence: CDR1 GTSNPN, CDR2 SVGIG (reference sequence). The CDR3 runs to 16 residues. The V gene lost 2 bases and the J gene lost 7 bases, with 18 bases spanning the gap. The CDR3 spells CAWSPKTGTFNSPLHF. The CDR3 DNA sequence: TGTGCCTGGAGTCCCAAAACCGGGACATTCAATTCACCCCTCCACTTT.

The chain has TRBV7-2 and TRBJ1-1; D gene unclear. CDR3 length: 15 amino acids. The germline gives CDR1 SGHTA, CDR2 FQGNSA. The ends were cut back, 2 bases at V and 1 base at J, with 11 bases in the middle. As DNA, the CDR3 is TGTGCCAGCAGCTTAAGATGGCACCAGAACACTGAAGCTTTCTTT. Translation gives CASSLRWHQNTEAFF.

The CDR3 loop reads CASSLDHTEAFF. The DNA for the CDR3 is TGCGCCAGCAGCTTGGACCACACTGAAGCTTTCTTT. This sequence joins TRBV5-1 and TRBJ1-1, with D uncertain. The CDR3 is made up of 12 amino acids. The germline V and J ends were trimmed by 0 bases and 3 bases, with 3 bases remaining between them. Germline assignment: CDR1 SGHRS and CDR2 YFSETQ. Full variable domain (outside the CDR3, taken from reference TRBV5-1 and TRBJ1-1): KAGVTQTPRYLIKTRGQQVTLSCSPISGHRSVSWYQQTPGQGLQFLFEYFSETQRNKGNFPGRFSGRQFSNSRSEMNVSTLELGDSALYLCASSLDHTEAFFGQGTRLTVV.

CDR3 in amino acids: CASSPRDRVSYGYTF. Here the CDR3 DNA reads TGTGCCAGCAGCCCCCGGGACAGGGTCTCCTATGGCTACACCTTC. The chain employs TRBV7-2 and TRBJ1-2; 9 bases match TRBD1. V was pared by 5 bases and J by 4 bases, with 8 bases of the junction left unmatched. CDR1 is SGHTA and CDR2 is FQGNSA in the germline V gene. This CDR3 region has 15 residues. Full variable domain (outside the CDR3, taken from reference TRBV7-2 and TRBJ1-2): GAGVSQSPSNKVTEKGKDVELRCDPISGHTALYWYRQSLGQGLEFLIYFQGNSAPDKSGLPSDRFSAERTGGSVSTLTIQRTQQEDSAVYLCASSPRDRVSYGYTFGSGTRLTVV.

This chain links TRBV11-2 with TRBJ2-1; D ambiguous. V was clipped by 3 bases and J by 9 bases, with 15 bases between them. Germline-derived CDR1 and CDR2 are SGHAT and FQNNGV. The CDR3 extends over 14 amino acids. CDR3 sequence reads: CASSFTPVLGEQFF. Here the CDR3 DNA reads TGTGCCAGCAGCTTTACCCCGGTGCTGGGTGAGCAGTTCTTC.

This clone was recorded a few times. The DNA for the CDR3 is TGTGCCAGCAGCTTAGGGTTGGCGAGAAATCAGCCCCAGCATTTT. Translated: CASSLGLARNQPQHF. The V call is TRBV7-2, the J call TRBJ1-5; no definite D call. In germline, CDR1 is SGHTA, CDR2 FQGNSA. This CDR3 has 15 residues. Trimming shortened V by 1 base and J by 4 bases, and 11 bases separated the two germline ends.

The V call is TRBV28, the J call TRBJ1-1; D call uncertain. Germline CDR1 MDHEN, CDR2 SYDVKM. V lost 2 bases and J lost 4, with 8 bases in between. The CDR3 consists of 13 residues. CDR3 protein: CASSLTNPTEAFF. CDR3 in DNA: TGTGCCAGCAGTTTAACCAACCCCACTGAAGCTTTCTTT.

The rearrangement uses TRBV2 and TRBJ2-7, with D possibly called TRBD1 or TRBD2 (5 bases each). V lost 6 bases and J lost 3, with 18 bases in between. The CDR3 length is 15 residues. The germline gives CDR1 SNHLY, CDR2 FYNNEI. Here the CDR3 DNA reads TGTGCCAGCAGGGAGAATCGGGACGGAGTCTACGAGCAGTACTTC. It yields the protein CASRENRDGVYEQYF.

The V and J genes are TRBV7-9 and TRBJ2-3; 7 bases fit TRBD1. Germline values: CDR1 SEHNR, CDR2 FQNEAQ (reference sequence). With V trimmed by 6 bases and J by 3 bases, 9 bases remained unmatched. The CDR3 covers 15 residues. The CDR3 bases are TGTGCCAGCAGGACGGGGACAGTGGTAACAGATACGCAGTATTTT. It is translated as CASRTGTVVTDTQYF.